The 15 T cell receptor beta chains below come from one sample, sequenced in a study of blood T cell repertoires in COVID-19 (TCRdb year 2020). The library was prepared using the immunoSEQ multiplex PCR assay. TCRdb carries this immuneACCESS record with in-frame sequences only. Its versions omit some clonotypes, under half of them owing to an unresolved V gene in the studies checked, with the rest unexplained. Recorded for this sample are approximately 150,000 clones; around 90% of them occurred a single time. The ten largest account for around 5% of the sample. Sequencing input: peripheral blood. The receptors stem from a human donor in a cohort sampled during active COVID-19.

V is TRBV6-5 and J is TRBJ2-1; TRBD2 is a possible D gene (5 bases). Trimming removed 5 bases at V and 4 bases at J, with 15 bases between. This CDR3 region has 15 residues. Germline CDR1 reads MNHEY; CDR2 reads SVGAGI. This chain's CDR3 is CASSRTSGPYNEQFF. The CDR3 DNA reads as TGTGCCAGCAGTCGCACAAGCGGACCTTACAATGAGCAGTTCTTC.

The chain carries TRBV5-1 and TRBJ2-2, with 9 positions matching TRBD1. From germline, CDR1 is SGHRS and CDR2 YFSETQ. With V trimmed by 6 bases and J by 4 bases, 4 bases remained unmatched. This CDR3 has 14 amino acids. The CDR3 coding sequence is TGCGCCAGCACCCCGGGACAGGGCACCGGGGAGCTGTTTTTT. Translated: CASTPGQGTGELFF.

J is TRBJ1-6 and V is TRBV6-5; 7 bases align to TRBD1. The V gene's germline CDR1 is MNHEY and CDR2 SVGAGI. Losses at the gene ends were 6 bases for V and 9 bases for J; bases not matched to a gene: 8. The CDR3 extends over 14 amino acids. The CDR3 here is CASSRQGFGSPLHF. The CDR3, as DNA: TGTGCCAGCAGCCGACAGGGATTTGGTTCACCCCTCCACTTT.

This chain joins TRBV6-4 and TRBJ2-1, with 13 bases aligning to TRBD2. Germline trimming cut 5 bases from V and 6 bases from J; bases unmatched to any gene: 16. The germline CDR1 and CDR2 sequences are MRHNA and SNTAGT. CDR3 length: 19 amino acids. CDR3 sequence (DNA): TGTGCCAGCAGTTTCTTCCGGAAGACTAGCGGGAGGAAGTGCAATGAGCAGTTCTTC. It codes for CASSFFRKTSGRKCNEQFF.

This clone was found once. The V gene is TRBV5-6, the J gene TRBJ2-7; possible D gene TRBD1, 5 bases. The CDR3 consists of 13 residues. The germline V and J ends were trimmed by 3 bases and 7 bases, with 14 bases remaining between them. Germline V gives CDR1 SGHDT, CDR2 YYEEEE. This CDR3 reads CASSWGPAYEQYF. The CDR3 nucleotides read TGTGCCAGCAGCTGGGGCCCAGCTTATGAGCAGTACTTC.

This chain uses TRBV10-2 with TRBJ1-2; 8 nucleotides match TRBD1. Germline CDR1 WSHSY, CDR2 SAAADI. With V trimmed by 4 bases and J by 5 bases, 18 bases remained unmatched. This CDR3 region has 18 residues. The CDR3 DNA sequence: TGCGCCAGCAGTGCCCTGACTAGAACCGGGACAGGAGGTTATGGCTACACCTTC. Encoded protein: CASSALTRTGTGGYGYTF.

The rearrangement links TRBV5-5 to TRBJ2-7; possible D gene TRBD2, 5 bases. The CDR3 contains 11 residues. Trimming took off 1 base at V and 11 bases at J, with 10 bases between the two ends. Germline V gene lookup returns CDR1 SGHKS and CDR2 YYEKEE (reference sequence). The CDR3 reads CASSLFEEEYF. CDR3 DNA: TGTGCCAGCAGCTTGTTCGAGGAGGAGTACTTC.

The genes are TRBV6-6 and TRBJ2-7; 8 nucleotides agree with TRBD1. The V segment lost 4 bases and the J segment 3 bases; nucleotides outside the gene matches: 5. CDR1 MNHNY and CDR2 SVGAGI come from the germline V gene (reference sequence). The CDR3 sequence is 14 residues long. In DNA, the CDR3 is TGTGCCAGCAGTTGGACAGGGACGGACTACGAGCAGTACTTC. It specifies CASSWTGTDYEQYF.

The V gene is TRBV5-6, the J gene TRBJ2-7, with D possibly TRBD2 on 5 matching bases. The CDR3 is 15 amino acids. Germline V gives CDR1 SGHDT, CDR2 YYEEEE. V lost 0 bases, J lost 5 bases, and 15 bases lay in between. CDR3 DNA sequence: TGTGCCAGCAGCTTGGCCTCGGGGTGGTCCCACGAGCAGTACTTC. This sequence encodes CASSLASGWSHEQYF.

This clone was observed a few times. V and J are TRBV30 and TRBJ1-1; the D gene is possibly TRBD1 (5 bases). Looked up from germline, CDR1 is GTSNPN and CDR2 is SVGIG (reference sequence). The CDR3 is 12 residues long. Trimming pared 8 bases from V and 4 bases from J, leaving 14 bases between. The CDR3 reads CATSRGSTEAFF. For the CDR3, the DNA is TGTGCCACATCTCGGGGGAGCACTGAAGCTTTCTTT. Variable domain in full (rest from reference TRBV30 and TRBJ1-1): SQTIHQWPATLVQPVGSPLSLECTVEGTSNPNLYWYRQAAGRGLQLLFYSVGIGQISSEVPQNLSASRPQDRQFILSSKKLLLSDSGFYLCATSRGSTEAFFGQGTRLTVV.

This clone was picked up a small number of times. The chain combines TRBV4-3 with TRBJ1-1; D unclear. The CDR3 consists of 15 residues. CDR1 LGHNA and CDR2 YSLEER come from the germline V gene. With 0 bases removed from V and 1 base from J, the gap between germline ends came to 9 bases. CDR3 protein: CASSQDKSRNTEAFF. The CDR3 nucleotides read TGCGCCAGCAGCCAAGATAAATCGCGGAACACTGAAGCTTTCTTT.

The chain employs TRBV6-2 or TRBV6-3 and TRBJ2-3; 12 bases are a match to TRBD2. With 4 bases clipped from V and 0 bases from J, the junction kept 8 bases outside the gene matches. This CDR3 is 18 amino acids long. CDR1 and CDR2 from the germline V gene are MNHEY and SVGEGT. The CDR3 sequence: CASSWLLAGGLSTDTQYF. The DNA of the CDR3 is TGTGCCAGCAGTTGGTTACTAGCGGGGGGCCTAAGCACAGATACGCAGTATTTT.

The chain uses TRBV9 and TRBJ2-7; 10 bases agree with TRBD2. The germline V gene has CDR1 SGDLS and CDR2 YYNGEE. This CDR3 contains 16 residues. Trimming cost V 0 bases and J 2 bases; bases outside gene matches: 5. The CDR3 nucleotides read TGTGCCAGCAGCGTAGGCCTAGCGGGGGCCCCCTACGAGCAGTACTTC. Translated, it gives CASSVGLAGAPYEQYF.

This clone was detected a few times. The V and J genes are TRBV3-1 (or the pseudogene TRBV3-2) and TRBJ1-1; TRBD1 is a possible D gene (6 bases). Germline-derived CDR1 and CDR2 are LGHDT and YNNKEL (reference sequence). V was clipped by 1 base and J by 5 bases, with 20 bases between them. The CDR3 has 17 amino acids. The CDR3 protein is CASSQGWTVAGKTEAFF. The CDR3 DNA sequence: TGTGCCAGCAGCCAAGGCTGGACAGTCGCCGGAAAGACTGAAGCTTTCTTT.

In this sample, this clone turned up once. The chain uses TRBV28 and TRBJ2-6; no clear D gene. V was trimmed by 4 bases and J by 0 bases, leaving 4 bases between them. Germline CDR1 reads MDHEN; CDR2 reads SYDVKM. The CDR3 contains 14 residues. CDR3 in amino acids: CASSSNSGANVLTF. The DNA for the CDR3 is TGTGCCAGCAGTTCTAACTCTGGGGCCAACGTCCTGACTTTC.